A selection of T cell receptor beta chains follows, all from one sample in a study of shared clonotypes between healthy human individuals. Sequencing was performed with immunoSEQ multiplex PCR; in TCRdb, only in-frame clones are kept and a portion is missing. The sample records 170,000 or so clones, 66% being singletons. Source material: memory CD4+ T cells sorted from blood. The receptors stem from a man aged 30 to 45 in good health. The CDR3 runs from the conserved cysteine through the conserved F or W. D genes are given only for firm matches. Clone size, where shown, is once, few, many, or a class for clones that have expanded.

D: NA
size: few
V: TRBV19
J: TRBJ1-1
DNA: TGTGCCAGCCATGACTTTGCTCCGAAGAACACTGAAGCTTTCTTT
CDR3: CASHDFAPKNTEAFF

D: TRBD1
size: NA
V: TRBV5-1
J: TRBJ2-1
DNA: TGCGCCAGCAGCTCCACCGGGACAGGGGGCAATGAGCAGTTCTTC
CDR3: CASSSTGTGGNEQFF

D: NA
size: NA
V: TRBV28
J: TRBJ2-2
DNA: TGTGCCAGCAGCGCGAACACCGGGGAGCTGTTTTTT
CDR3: CASSANTGELFF

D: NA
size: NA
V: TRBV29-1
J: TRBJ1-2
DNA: TGCAGCGTTATCCGTAATAACTATGGCTACACCTTC
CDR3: CSVIRNNYGYTF

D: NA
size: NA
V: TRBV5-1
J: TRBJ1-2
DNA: TGCGCCAGCAGCCCTGGCGGGGGTACTGGCTATGGCTACACCTTC
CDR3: CASSPGGGTGYGYTF

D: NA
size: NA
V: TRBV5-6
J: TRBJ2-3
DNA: TGTGCCAGCAGCTTGGATCAGTTCAGCACAGATACGCAGTATTTT
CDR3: CASSLDQFSTDTQYF

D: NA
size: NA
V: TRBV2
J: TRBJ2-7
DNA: TGTGCCAGCGGGAGGTGGACTTACGAGCAGTACTTC
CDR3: CASGRWTYEQYF

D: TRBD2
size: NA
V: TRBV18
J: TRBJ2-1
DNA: TGTGCCAGCTCGAGACTAGCGGGAGAAGCGGGGTACAATGAGCAGTTCTTC
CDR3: CASSRLAGEAGYNEQFF

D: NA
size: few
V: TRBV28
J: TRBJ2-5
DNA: TGTGCCAGCAGTCCCCAGGGGCGGGGTCAAGAGACCCAGTACTTC
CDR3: CASSPQGRGQETQYF

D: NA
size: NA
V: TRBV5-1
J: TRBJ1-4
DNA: TGCGCCAGCAGCGACCCTGACTTTAATGAAAAACTGTTTTTT
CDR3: CASSDPDFNEKLFF

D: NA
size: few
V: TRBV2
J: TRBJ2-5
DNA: TGTGCCAGCAGGAGTGAGATAGAGACCCAGTACTTC
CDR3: CASRSEIETQYF

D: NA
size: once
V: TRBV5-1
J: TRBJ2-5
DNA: TGCGCCAGCAGCTTGGGGGGGCTAGTGGGCCAAGAGACCCAGTACTTC
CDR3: CASSLGGLVGQETQYF

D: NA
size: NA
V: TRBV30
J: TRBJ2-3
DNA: TGTGCCTGGAGTTCAGCAGATACGCAGTATTTT
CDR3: CAWSSADTQYF

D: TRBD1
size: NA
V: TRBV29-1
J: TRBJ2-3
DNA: TGCAGCGTTGAAGATCGGACAGGGCTTTTAGATACGCAGTATTTT
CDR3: CSVEDRTGLLDTQYF

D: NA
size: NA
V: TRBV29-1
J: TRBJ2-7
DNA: TGCAGCGTTTCCCCCTCGACAGATGTACGAGGACAGTACTTC
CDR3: CSVSPSTDVRGQYF

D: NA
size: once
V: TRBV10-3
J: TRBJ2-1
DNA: TGTGCCATCAGTGAGAGGGAGGACCAACAGTTCTTC
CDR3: CAISEREDQQFF

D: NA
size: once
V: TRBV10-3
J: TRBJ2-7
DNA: TGTGCCATCAGTGACCCCAGGACAGATCCCTCCTACGAGCAGTACTTC
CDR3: CAISDPRTDPSYEQYF

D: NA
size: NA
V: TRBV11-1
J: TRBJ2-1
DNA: TGTGCCAGCAGCCGTTTAAGGGGGTGGTCCTACAATGAGCAGTTCTTC
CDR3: CASSRLRGWSYNEQFF

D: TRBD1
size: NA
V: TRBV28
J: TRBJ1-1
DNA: TGTGCCAGCAGGGATTCAGGGGGCTCAGTGGAAGCTTTCTTT
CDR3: CASRDSGGSVEAFF

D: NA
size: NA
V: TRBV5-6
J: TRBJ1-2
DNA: TGTGCCAGCAGCTTGGTACGACGGAACTACACCTTC
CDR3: CASSLVRRNYTF

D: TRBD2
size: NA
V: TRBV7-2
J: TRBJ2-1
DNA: TGTGCCAGCAGCTTATCCGGGAGGGAGTACAATGAGCAGTTCTTC
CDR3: CASSLSGREYNEQFF

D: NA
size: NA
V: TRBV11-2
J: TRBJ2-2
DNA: TGTGCCAGCAGCTCCCTCCGACAGAACACCGGGGAGCTGTTTTTT
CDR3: CASSSLRQNTGELFF

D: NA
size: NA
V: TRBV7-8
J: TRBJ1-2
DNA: TGTGCCAGCAGCATGGGGCTCCGAGGCTACACCTTC
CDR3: CASSMGLRGYTF

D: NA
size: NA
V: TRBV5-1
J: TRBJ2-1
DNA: TGCGCCAGCAGCTTGGCCGAGGACGGGTACAATGAGCAGTTCTTC
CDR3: CASSLAEDGYNEQFF

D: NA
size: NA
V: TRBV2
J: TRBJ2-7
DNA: TGTGCCAGCTCCGACCGATTCTCCTACGAGCAGTACTTC
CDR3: CASSDRFSYEQYF

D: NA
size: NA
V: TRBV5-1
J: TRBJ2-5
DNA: TGCGCCAGCAGCATACAGGGTTCCCAAGAGACCCAGTACTTC
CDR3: CASSIQGSQETQYF

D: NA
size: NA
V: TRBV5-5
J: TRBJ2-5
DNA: TGTGCCAGCAGCTCTGCTAGCCCTCCAGAGACCCAGTACTTC
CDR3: CASSSASPPETQYF

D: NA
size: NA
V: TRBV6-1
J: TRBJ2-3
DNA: TGTGCCAGCAGTGAAATTCGGACAGCCGGTACGCAGTATTTT
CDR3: CASSEIRTAGTQYF

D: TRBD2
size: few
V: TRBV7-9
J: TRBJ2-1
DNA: TGTGCCAGCAGCACCGGACTAGCAAACAATGAGCAGTTCTTC
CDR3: CASSTGLANNEQFF

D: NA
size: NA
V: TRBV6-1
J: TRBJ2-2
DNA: TGTGCCAGCACCACAGGTCCGAACACCGGGGAGCTGTTTTTT
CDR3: CASTTGPNTGELFF

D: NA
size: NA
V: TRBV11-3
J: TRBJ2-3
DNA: TGTGCCAGCAGCTCTAGGATCCAGAGCACGCAGTATTTT
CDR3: CASSSRIQSTQYF

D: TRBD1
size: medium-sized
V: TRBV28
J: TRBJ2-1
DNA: TGTGCCAGCAGGGGGACAGGGGGACGTTACAATGAGCAGTTCTTC
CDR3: CASRGTGGRYNEQFF

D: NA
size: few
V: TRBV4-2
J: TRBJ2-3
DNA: TGTGCCAGCAGCCAAGATTTGGATACGCAGTATTTT
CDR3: CASSQDLDTQYF

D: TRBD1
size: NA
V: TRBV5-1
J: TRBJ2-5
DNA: TGCGCCAGCAGCTTGGGTACAGGGGTAGTTGAGACCCAGTACTTC
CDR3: CASSLGTGVVETQYF

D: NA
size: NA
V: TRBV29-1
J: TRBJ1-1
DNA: TGCAGCGTTTCCCTCAGTGGGCCCACTGAAGCTTTCTTT
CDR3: CSVSLSGPTEAFF

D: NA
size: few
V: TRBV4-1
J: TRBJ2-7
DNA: TGCGCCAGCAGCCAGGTGGACCTAGTTAGCTCCTACGAGCAGTACTTC
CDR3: CASSQVDLVSSYEQYF

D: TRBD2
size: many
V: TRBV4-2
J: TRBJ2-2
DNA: TGTGCCAGCAGCCAAGAGCCACTAGCGGGAGGGGAGCTGTTTTTT
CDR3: CASSQEPLAGGELFF

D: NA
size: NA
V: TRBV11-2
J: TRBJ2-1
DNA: TGTGCCAGCAGCTTATCCCGAAACAATGAGCAGTTCTTC
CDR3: CASSLSRNNEQFF

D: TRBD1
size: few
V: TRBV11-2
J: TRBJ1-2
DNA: TGTGCCAGCAGCTCCCCAAGAAACAGGGGATATGGCTACACCTTC
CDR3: CASSSPRNRGYGYTF

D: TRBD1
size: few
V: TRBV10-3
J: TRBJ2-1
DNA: TGTGCCATCAGCAGCCGGGACAGGGACGTCAATGAGCAGTTCTTC
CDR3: CAISSRDRDVNEQFF

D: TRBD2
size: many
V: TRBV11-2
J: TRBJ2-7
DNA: TGTGCCAGCAGCACCGCCCGGGGGGTTGGCTCCTACGAGCAGTACTTC
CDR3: CASSTARGVGSYEQYF

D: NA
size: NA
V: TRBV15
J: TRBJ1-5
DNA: TGTGCCACCAGTCTGGGGCATAATCAGCCCCAGCATTTT
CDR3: CATSLGHNQPQHF

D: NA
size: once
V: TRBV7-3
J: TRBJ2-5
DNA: TGTGCCAGCAGCTTAGGCCCGGGGCAAGAGACCCAGTACTTC
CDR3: CASSLGPGQETQYF

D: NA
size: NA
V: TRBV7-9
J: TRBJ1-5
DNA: TGTGCCAGCAGCTTCCAGGGGTCTGCTCAGCCCCAGCATTTT
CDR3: CASSFQGSAQPQHF

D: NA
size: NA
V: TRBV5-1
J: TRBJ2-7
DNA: TGCGCCAGCAGCCGGGACGTCAGTCTAGCGTACGAGCAGTACTTC
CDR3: CASSRDVSLAYEQYF

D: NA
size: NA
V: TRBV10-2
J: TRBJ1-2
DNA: TGCGCCAGCAGTGTAGAGGGAACCTATGGCTACACCTTC
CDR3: CASSVEGTYGYTF

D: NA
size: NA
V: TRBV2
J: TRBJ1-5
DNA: TGTGCCAGCCACGGGGGGCCCCTGGTCAATCAGCCCCAGCATTTT
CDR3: CASHGGPLVNQPQHF

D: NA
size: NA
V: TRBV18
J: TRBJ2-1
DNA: TGTGCCAGCTCAGCGAACAGGGTCTACAATGAGCAGTTCTTC
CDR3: CASSANRVYNEQFF

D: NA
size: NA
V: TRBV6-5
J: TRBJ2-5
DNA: TGTGCCAGCAGTTACAGGGGGCGGGGGGAGACCCAGTACTTC
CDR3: CASSYRGRGETQYF

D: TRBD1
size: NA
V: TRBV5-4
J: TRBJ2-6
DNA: TGTGCCAGCAGCTTGGTGGCAGGGGGCCCTGGGGCCAACGTCCTGACTTTC
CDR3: CASSLVAGGPGANVLTF

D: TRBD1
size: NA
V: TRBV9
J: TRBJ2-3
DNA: TGTGCCAGCAGCCCACACCCCGGGACAGGGGCCTCAGATACGCAGTATTTT
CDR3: CASSPHPGTGASDTQYF

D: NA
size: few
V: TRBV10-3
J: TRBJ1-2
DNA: TGTGCCATCAGGGGCGGGGATGGCTACACCTTC
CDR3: CAIRGGDGYTF